These T cell receptor beta chains were read from a single sample in a study of blood T cell repertoires in COVID-19. Only in-frame clones appear in the TCRdb table, and some are missing; sequencing was by immunoSEQ multiplex PCR. This sample has approximately 85,000 clones; around 92% occur once, and the top ten carry roughly 6.4%. The specimen was peripheral blood. The receptors here all came from a woman aged 60 to 75 with active COVID-19. The conserved cysteine and the conserved F or W are not part of the CDR3 here. Fields, in order: J gene, D gene, V gene, CDR3 protein. A D gene is named only where the DNA matches it firmly.

J gene: TRBJ1-1; D gene: NA; V gene: TRBV5-1; CDR3 protein: ASSGGTGNTEAF
J gene: TRBJ1-2; D gene: NA; V gene: TRBV14; CDR3 protein: ASSQALDSTLGYT
J gene: TRBJ2-1; D gene: TRBD2; V gene: TRBV5-1; CDR3 protein: ASSAGLAYNEQF
J gene: TRBJ1-1; D gene: TRBD1; V gene: TRBV28; CDR3 protein: ASSLGATGGTEAF
J gene: TRBJ2-5; D gene: TRBD1; V gene: TRBV5-1; CDR3 protein: ASSFGQVQETQY
J gene: TRBJ2-7; D gene: NA; V gene: TRBV9; CDR3 protein: ASSVTGWDEQY
J gene: TRBJ1-5; D gene: TRBD1; V gene: TRBV7-2; CDR3 protein: ASSLKGAASNQPQH
J gene: TRBJ2-3; D gene: TRBD1; V gene: TRBV28; CDR3 protein: ASSPRDRATDTQY
J gene: TRBJ2-1; D gene: NA; V gene: TRBV10-1; CDR3 protein: ASSSTTYNEQF
J gene: TRBJ1-5; D gene: TRBD1; V gene: TRBV6-1; CDR3 protein: ASSELSGGINQPQH
J gene: TRBJ2-3; D gene: TRBD1; V gene: TRBV19; CDR3 protein: ASRGTVVDTQY
J gene: TRBJ1-6; D gene: NA; V gene: TRBV7-2; CDR3 protein: ASSAQGSSYNSPLH
J gene: TRBJ2-1; D gene: NA; V gene: TRBV11-1; CDR3 protein: ASSPRRQVTNEQF
J gene: TRBJ1-5; D gene: TRBD1; V gene: TRBV18; CDR3 protein: ASSTQGNQPQH
J gene: TRBJ2-2; D gene: NA; V gene: TRBV2; CDR3 protein: ASRNTAFSTGELF
J gene: TRBJ1-1; D gene: NA; V gene: TRBV6-5; CDR3 protein: ASSSAPTANTEAF
J gene: TRBJ2-2; D gene: TRBD2; V gene: TRBV2; CDR3 protein: ASRQLASGTGELF
J gene: TRBJ1-2; D gene: TRBD1; V gene: TRBV19; CDR3 protein: ASSLTGGRSYGYT
J gene: TRBJ1-3; D gene: NA; V gene: TRBV5-1; CDR3 protein: ASSLDGYSGNTIY
J gene: TRBJ2-3; D gene: NA; V gene: TRBV12-3/TRBV12-4; CDR3 protein: ASRQLVTDTQY
J gene: TRBJ2-1; D gene: TRBD2; V gene: TRBV28; CDR3 protein: ASTPGLAGGNEQF
J gene: TRBJ2-7; D gene: NA; V gene: TRBV30; CDR3 protein: AWSGVVTAYEQY
J gene: TRBJ1-2; D gene: NA; V gene: TRBV11-2; CDR3 protein: ASSLDTLNYGYT
J gene: TRBJ2-7; D gene: TRBD1; V gene: TRBV11-2; CDR3 protein: ASSFETGMRYEQY
J gene: TRBJ2-1; D gene: NA; V gene: TRBV14; CDR3 protein: ASSQDPAHHRYNEQF
J gene: TRBJ1-1; D gene: NA; V gene: TRBV10-3; CDR3 protein: AIRGDSLISEAF
J gene: TRBJ1-1; D gene: NA; V gene: TRBV4-3; CDR3 protein: ASSQVGRSVEAF
J gene: TRBJ1-6; D gene: NA; V gene: TRBV11-2; CDR3 protein: ASSVTLGGSPLH
J gene: TRBJ1-5; D gene: NA; V gene: TRBV6-6; CDR3 protein: ASSYGPGGNQPQH
J gene: TRBJ2-2; D gene: NA; V gene: TRBV4-3; CDR3 protein: ASSRQGGTGELF
J gene: TRBJ1-1; D gene: NA; V gene: TRBV5-4; CDR3 protein: AQKMGALNTEAF
J gene: TRBJ1-1; D gene: TRBD1; V gene: TRBV5-5; CDR3 protein: ASSSRQGGLAF
J gene: TRBJ2-7; D gene: NA; V gene: TRBV4-1; CDR3 protein: ASSQDSSDGDTYEQY
J gene: TRBJ2-3; D gene: TRBD2; V gene: TRBV27; CDR3 protein: ASNPASSGSRADTQY
J gene: TRBJ2-2; D gene: NA; V gene: TRBV11-3; CDR3 protein: ASSLWGRAGTGELF